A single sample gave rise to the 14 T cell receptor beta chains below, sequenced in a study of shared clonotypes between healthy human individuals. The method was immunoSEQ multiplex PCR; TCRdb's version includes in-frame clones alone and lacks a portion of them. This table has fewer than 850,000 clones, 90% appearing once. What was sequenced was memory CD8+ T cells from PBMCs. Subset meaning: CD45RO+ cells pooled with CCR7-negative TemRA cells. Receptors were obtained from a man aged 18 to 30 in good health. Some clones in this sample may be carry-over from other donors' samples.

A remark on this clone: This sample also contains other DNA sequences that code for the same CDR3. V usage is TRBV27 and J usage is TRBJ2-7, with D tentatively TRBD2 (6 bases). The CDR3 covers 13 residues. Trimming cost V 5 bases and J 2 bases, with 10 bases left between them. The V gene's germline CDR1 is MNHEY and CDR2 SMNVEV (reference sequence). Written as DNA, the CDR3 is TGTGCCAGCAGTCTCGGGAGCACCTACGAGCAGTACTTC. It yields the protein CASSLGSTYEQYF.

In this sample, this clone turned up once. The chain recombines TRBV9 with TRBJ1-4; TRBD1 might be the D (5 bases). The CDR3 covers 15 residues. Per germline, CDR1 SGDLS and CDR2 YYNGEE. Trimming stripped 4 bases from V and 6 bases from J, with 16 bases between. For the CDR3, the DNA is TGTGCCAGCAGCAACTGGGGGGAAGACGATGAAAAACTGTTTTTT. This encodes CASSNWGEDDEKLFF.

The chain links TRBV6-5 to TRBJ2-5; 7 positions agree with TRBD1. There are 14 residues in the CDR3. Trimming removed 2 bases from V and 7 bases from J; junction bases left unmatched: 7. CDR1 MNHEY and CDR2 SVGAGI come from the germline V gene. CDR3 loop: CASSYTGAPGTQYF. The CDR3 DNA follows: TGTGCCAGCAGTTACACAGGGGCGCCGGGGACCCAGTACTTC.

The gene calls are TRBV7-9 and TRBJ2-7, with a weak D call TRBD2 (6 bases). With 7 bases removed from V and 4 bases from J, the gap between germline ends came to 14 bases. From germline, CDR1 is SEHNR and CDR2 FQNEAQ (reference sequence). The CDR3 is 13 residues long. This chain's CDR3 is CASNRDWEYEQYF. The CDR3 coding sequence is TGTGCCAGCAATAGGGACTGGGAATACGAGCAGTACTTC.

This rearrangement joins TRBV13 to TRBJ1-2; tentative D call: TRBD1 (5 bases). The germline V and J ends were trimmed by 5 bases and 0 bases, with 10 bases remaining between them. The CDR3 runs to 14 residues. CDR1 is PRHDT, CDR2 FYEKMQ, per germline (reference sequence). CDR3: CASSPWGANYGYTF. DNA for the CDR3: TGTGCCAGCAGCCCCTGGGGGGCTAACTATGGCTACACCTTC.

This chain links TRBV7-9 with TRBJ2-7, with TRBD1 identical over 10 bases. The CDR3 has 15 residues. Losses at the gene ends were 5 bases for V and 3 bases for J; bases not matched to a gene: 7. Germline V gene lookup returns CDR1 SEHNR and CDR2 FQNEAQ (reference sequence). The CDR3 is CASSLRTGGVYEQYF. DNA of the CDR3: TGTGCCAGCAGCCTGAGGACAGGGGGGGTCTACGAGCAGTACTTC.

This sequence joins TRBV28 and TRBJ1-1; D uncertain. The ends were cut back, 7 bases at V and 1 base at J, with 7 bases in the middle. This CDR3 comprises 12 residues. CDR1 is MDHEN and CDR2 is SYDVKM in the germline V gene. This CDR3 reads CASMGWNTEAFF. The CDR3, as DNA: TGTGCCAGCATGGGATGGAACACTGAAGCTTTCTTT.

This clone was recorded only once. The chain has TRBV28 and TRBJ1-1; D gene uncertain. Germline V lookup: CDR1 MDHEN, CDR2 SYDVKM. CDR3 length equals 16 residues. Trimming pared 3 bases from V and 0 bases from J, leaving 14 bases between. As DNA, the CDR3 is TGTGCCAGCAGTTTCATGCCCTGGGGAATGAACACTGAAGCTTTCTTT. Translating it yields CASSFMPWGMNTEAFF.

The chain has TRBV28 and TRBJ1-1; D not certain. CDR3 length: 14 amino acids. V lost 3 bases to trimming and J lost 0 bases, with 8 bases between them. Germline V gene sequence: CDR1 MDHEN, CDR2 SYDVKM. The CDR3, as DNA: TGTGCCAGCAGTTTTATAAGGGTGAACACTGAAGCTTTCTTT. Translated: CASSFIRVNTEAFF.

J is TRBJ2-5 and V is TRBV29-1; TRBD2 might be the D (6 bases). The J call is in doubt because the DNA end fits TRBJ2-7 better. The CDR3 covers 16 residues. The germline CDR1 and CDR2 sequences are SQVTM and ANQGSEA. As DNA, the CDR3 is TGCAGCGTTGAAGACCGGGGACTGTTGGAGATCTACGAGCAGTACTTC. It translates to CSVEDRGLLEIYEQYF.

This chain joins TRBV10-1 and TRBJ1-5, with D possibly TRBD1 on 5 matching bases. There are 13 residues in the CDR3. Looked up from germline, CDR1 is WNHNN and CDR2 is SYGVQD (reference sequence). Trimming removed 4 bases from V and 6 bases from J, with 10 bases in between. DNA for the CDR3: TGCGCCAGCAGTGCACGGGGGTCTCAGCCCCAGCATTTT. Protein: CASSARGSQPQHF.

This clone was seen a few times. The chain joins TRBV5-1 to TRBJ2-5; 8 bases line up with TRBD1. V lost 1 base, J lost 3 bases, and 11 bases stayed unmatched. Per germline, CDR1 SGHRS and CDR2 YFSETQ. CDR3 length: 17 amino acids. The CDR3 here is CASSLKKQGAIKETQYF. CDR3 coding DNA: TGCGCCAGCAGCTTGAAGAAGCAGGGGGCAATAAAAGAGACCCAGTACTTC.

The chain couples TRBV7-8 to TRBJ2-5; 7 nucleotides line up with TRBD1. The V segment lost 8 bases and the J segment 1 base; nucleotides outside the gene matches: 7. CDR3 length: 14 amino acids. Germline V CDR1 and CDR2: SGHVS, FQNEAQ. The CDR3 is CASRARGSQETQYF. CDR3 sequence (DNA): TGTGCCAGCCGAGCCAGGGGGTCCCAAGAGACCCAGTACTTC.

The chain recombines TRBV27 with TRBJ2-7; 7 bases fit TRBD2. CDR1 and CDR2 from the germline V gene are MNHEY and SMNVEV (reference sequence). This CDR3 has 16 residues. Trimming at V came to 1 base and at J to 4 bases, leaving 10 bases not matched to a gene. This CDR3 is CASSLFGRLAVYEQYF. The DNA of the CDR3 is TGTGCCAGCAGTTTATTCGGGCGACTAGCAGTTTACGAGCAGTACTTC.